These 32 T cell receptor beta chains came from one sample sequenced in a study of T cell responses to AZD1222 COVID-19 vaccine. Clones were sequenced by immunoSEQ multiplex PCR, and TCRdb holds only the in-frame ones, with some missing. The table has about 180,000 clones, around 90% seen once; the top ten hold 1.5% to 2.5%. The specimen was peripheral blood, collected 28 days after the second AZD1222 dose. The origin of the receptors is an adult who received the AZD1222 COVID-19 vaccine.

This sequence joins TRBV6-2 or TRBV6-3 and TRBJ1-1; the match to TRBD1 covers 8 bases. Germline V gene sequence: CDR1 MNHEY, CDR2 SVGEGT. V gave up 5 bases and J gave up 1 base; unmatched junction bases: 6. There are 15 residues in the CDR3. This CDR3 is CASSDPGTGNTEAFF. Written as DNA, the CDR3 is TGTGCCAGCAGTGATCCCGGGACAGGGAACACTGAAGCTTTCTTT.

This clone was recorded only once. The chain uses TRBV9 and TRBJ2-5; 10 bases line up with TRBD2. The CDR3 totals 16 residues. Per the germline V gene, CDR1 is SGDLS and CDR2 is YYNGEE. V gave up 4 bases and J gave up 5 bases; unmatched junction bases: 11. The CDR3 sequence: CASSLPRVAGGETQYF. DNA for the CDR3: TGTGCCAGCAGCCTTCCAAGGGTAGCGGGGGGTGAGACCCAGTACTTC.

The chain combines TRBV11-3 with TRBJ2-7; 7 bases are shared with TRBD1. The CDR3 runs to 13 residues. CDR1 is SGHNT, CDR2 YENEEA, per germline. V shed 6 bases, J shed 7 bases, and the junction held 9 bases outside the gene matches. The CDR3, as DNA: TGTGCCAGCAGTTTAACAGGGGTGGGGGAGCAGTACTTC. This codes for CASSLTGVGEQYF.

The chain carries TRBV18 and TRBJ1-6; tentatively, D is TRBD1 (6 bases). The germline V gene encodes CDR1 KGHSH and CDR2 LQKENI. The V end lost 4 bases, the J end lost 9 bases, and 10 bases lay between the germline ends. The CDR3 has 13 amino acids. CDR3 loop: CASSQGGVSPLHF. CDR3 nucleotide sequence: TGTGCCAGCTCACAGGGGGGTGTTTCACCCCTCCACTTT.

This clone was counted a single time. The rearrangement uses TRBV27 and TRBJ2-1, with 10 bases matching TRBD1. This CDR3 has 15 residues. Germline lookup yields CDR1 MNHEY and CDR2 SMNVEV (reference sequence). V was clipped by 5 bases and J by 4 bases; unmatched bases: 5. CDR3 sequence: CASSTGQGGYNEQFF. The CDR3 nucleotides read TGTGCCAGCAGTACAGGACAGGGGGGTTACAATGAGCAGTTCTTC.

The chain employs TRBV6-1 and TRBJ1-4; no firm D call. This CDR3 region has 14 residues. V was shortened by 1 base and J by 5 bases, with 8 bases between the two germline ends. Germline V gene sequence: CDR1 MNHNS, CDR2 SASEGT. The CDR3 sequence: CASSEGSVNEKLFF. CDR3 nucleotides: TGTGCCAGCAGTGAAGGGTCAGTCAATGAAAAACTGTTTTTT.

The J gene is TRBJ1-6, the V gene TRBV6-5; tentative D call: TRBD1 (6 bases). The CDR3 covers 12 residues. Trimming removed 6 bases from V and 10 bases from J, with 10 bases in between. The germline V gene has CDR1 MNHEY and CDR2 SVGAGI. Written as DNA, the CDR3 is TGTGCCAGCAGGGAGGGGGGATCACCCCTCCACTTT. This codes for CASREGGSPLHF.

CDR3 DNA: TGTGCCAGCAGCCAAGGTACTAGCGGGGGGGCCGTATACGAGCAGTACTTC. As protein: CASSQGTSGGAVYEQYF. The rearrangement joins TRBV3-1 (or the pseudogene TRBV3-2) to TRBJ2-7; 13 bases align to TRBD2. The CDR3 contains 17 residues. Germline CDR1 LGHDT, CDR2 YNNKEL (reference sequence). The V segment lost 1 base and the J segment 4 bases; nucleotides outside the gene matches: 7.

V is TRBV20-1 and J is TRBJ1-5; 9 nucleotides align to TRBD1. This CDR3 contains 20 residues. Trimming removed 3 bases from V and 3 bases from J; junction bases left unmatched: 21. CDR1 DFQATT and CDR2 SNEGSKA come from the germline V gene (reference sequence). In DNA, the CDR3 is TGCAGTGCTAGTGCCATAATGCCGGGACAGGGAGTAGGGGACAATCAGCCCCAGCATTTT. As protein: CSASAIMPGQGVGDNQPQHF.

The V gene is TRBV19, the J gene TRBJ1-1; tentatively, D is TRBD1 (5 bases). V was clipped by 6 bases and J by 1 base, with 15 bases between them. Germline V gives CDR1 LNHDA, CDR2 SQIVND (reference sequence). CDR3 length: 15 residues. In DNA, the CDR3 is TGTGCCAGTAGGACAAGTGACAGTGGGAACACTGAAGCTTTCTTT. It translates to CASRTSDSGNTEAFF.

This clone was seen only a few times. CDR3 coding DNA: TGTGCCAGCAGCGCGGGCAGGGTCGCCTACAATGAGCAGTTCTTC. Amino acids: CASSAGRVAYNEQFF. The chain recombines TRBV7-9 with TRBJ2-1; D is perhaps TRBD1 or TRBD2 (5 bases each). With 5 bases removed from V and 2 bases from J, the gap between germline ends came to 13 bases. The germline V gene encodes CDR1 SEHNR and CDR2 FQNEAQ (reference sequence). The CDR3 extends over 15 amino acids.

The CDR3 loop is CASSLPPGELFF. Written as DNA, the CDR3 is TGCGCCAGCAGCTTACCTCCCGGGGAGCTGTTTTTT. The chain combines TRBV5-1 with TRBJ2-2, with D hard to call. CDR1 SGHRS and CDR2 YFSETQ come from the germline V gene. V lost 2 bases to trimming and J lost 6 bases, with 5 bases between them. This CDR3 is built from 12 residues. The variable domain in full, completed from reference TRBV5-1 and TRBJ2-2, reads KAGVTQTPRYLIKTRGQQVTLSCSPISGHRSVSWYQQTPGQGLQFLFEYFSETQRNKGNFPGRFSGRQFSNSRSEMNVSTLELGDSALYLCASSLPPGELFFGEGSRLTVL.

This sequence joins TRBV4-2 and TRBJ1-1; D is uncertain. Germline V lookup: CDR1 LGHNA, CDR2 YNFKEQ. The V end was cut by 0 bases, the J end by 1 base, with 6 bases between. The CDR3 extends over 14 amino acids. The CDR3, as DNA: TGTGCCAGCAGCCAAGATGGTTCGAACACTGAAGCTTTCTTT. This sequence encodes CASSQDGSNTEAFF.

The chain has TRBV7-6 and TRBJ2-7, with D tentatively TRBD1 (5 bases). V shed 3 bases and J shed 3 bases, with 15 bases lying between them. CDR3 length: 15 residues. The germline gives CDR1 SGHVS, CDR2 FNYEAQ. This chain's CDR3 is CASSFFQGQGYEQYF. The CDR3 DNA sequence: TGTGCCAGCAGCTTTTTTCAGGGCCAGGGCTACGAGCAGTACTTC.

J is TRBJ2-5 and V is TRBV19; weak D call: TRBD2 (6 bases). V dropped 7 bases and J dropped 2 bases, with 11 bases sitting between them. Germline V lookup: CDR1 LNHDA, CDR2 SQIVND (reference sequence). CDR3 length equals 13 residues. The CDR3 DNA reads as TGTGCCAGTACCGGTCGGGGGCAAGAGACCCAGTACTTC. The encoded protein is CASTGRGQETQYF.

J is TRBJ2-3 and V is TRBV19, with 7 bases aligning to TRBD1. Germline V gene sequence: CDR1 LNHDA, CDR2 SQIVND (reference sequence). This CDR3 region has 15 residues. V lost 6 bases and J lost 0; bases outside the gene matches: 6. This CDR3 reads CASSWGQISTDTQYF. The CDR3 nucleotides are TGTGCCAGTAGCTGGGGACAGATTAGCACAGATACGCAGTATTTT. Variable domain in full (rest from reference TRBV19 and TRBJ2-3): DGGITQSPKYLFRKEGQNVTLSCEQNLNHDAMYWYRQDPGQGLRLIYYSQIVNDFQKGDIAEGYSVSREKKESFPLTVTSAQKNPTAFYLCASSWGQISTDTQYFGPGTRLTVL.

The chain has TRBV7-2 and TRBJ1-5; D is unresolved. The length of the CDR3 is 16 residues. Germline V lookup: CDR1 SGHTA, CDR2 FQGNSA. Trimming pared 3 bases from V and 0 bases from J, leaving 12 bases between. The CDR3 sequence is CASSFFSRVSNQPQHF. CDR3 DNA: TGTGCCAGCAGCTTCTTTAGCCGAGTTAGCAATCAGCCCCAGCATTTT.

The chain recombines TRBV14 with TRBJ1-2; D remains unclear. The CDR3 covers 13 residues. Germline values: CDR1 SGHDN, CDR2 FVKESK. Trimming took off 3 bases at V and 4 bases at J, with 9 bases between the two ends. The CDR3 loop is CASSQSRGYGYTF. The CDR3 region has the DNA TGTGCCAGCAGCCAGTCCCGGGGCTATGGCTACACCTTC.

The genes are TRBV30 and TRBJ2-2, with TRBD1 matching 7 bases. With 8 bases clipped from V and 2 bases from J, the junction kept 8 bases outside the gene matches. Looked up from germline, CDR1 is GTSNPN and CDR2 is SVGIG (reference sequence). This CDR3 contains 14 residues. CDR3 nucleotides: TGTGCCCGTGACAGGGCTCAAAACACCGGGGAGCTGTTTTTT. It translates to CARDRAQNTGELFF.

The rearrangement joins TRBV14 to TRBJ1-3, with D perhaps TRBD1 (5 bases). The ends were cut back, 3 bases at V and 2 bases at J, with 11 bases in the middle. This CDR3 has 15 residues. Per the germline V gene, CDR1 is SGHDN and CDR2 is FVKESK. The CDR3 region is CASSHRGKAGNTIYF. The CDR3 DNA reads as TGTGCCAGCAGCCATCGGGGGAAGGCTGGAAACACCATATATTTT.

V and J are TRBV7-9 and TRBJ2-7; 7 nucleotides match TRBD1. This CDR3 is 15 amino acids long. Unmatched junction bases numbered 9, after V lost 5 bases and J lost 2 bases. Germline lookup yields CDR1 SEHNR and CDR2 FQNEAQ (reference sequence). CDR3: CASSPPGTAPYEQYF. The CDR3 region has the DNA TGTGCCAGCAGCCCCCCCGGGACAGCCCCCTACGAGCAGTACTTC.

The DNA for the CDR3 is TGTGCCAGCAGTTTAATGACAGGGGGCTTTGGTTCACCCCTCCACTTT. Protein: CASSLMTGGFGSPLHF. This chain uses TRBV27 with TRBJ1-6; 10 bases fit TRBD1. The junction had 7 bases not matched to a gene; V was cut back by 2 bases and J by 9 bases. Germline CDR1 and CDR2: MNHEY and SMNVEV (reference sequence). The CDR3 sequence is 16 residues long.

J is TRBJ1-5 and V is TRBV6-2 or TRBV6-3; D not certain. CDR1 is MNHEY, CDR2 SVGEGT, per germline. The CDR3 loop spans 16 amino acids. V was cut by 2 bases and J by 5 bases, with 16 bases left in between. CDR3 nucleotide sequence: TGTGCCAGCAGTTACGGGCGGGCAGCTCGGGATCAGCCCCAGCATTTT. Residues: CASSYGRAARDQPQHF.

The gene calls are TRBV7-8 and TRBJ2-3, with 10 bases matching TRBD1. Trimming cost V 2 bases and J 0 bases; bases outside gene matches: 2. Germline assignment: CDR1 SGHVS and CDR2 FQNEAQ. CDR3 length equals 16 residues. Here the CDR3 reads CASSLRGQGSTDTQYF. DNA of the CDR3: TGTGCCAGCAGCTTAAGGGGACAGGGGAGCACAGATACGCAGTATTTT.

The chain uses TRBV10-3 and TRBJ2-5, with D perhaps matching TRBD2 (6 bases). This CDR3 region has 14 residues. Between the trimmed V and J ends, which lost 8 bases and 4 bases, there was a span of 17 bases. The V gene's germline CDR1 is ENHRY and CDR2 SYGVKD. The CDR3 bases are TGTGCCATCGGGCGGGCTGGGGGAGGAGAGACCCAGTACTTC. Its translation: CAIGRAGGGETQYF.

V usage is TRBV5-4 and J usage is TRBJ2-1; TRBD1 might be the D (6 bases). V dropped 0 bases and J dropped 1 base, with 11 bases sitting between them. The CDR3 contains 16 residues. The germline V gene encodes CDR1 SGHNT and CDR2 YYREEE (reference sequence). CDR3 bases: TGTGCCAGCAGCTTGGGTGGGGGCCAGTCCTACAATGAGCAGTTCTTC. This translates into CASSLGGGQSYNEQFF.

This chain connects TRBV29-1 to TRBJ2-7; D ambiguous. With 6 bases removed from V and 2 bases from J, the gap between germline ends came to 8 bases. Looked up from germline, CDR1 is SQVTM and CDR2 is ANQGSEA. This CDR3 has 11 amino acids. The CDR3 reads CSVAITYEQYF. The DNA for the CDR3 is TGCAGCGTGGCGATTACCTACGAGCAGTACTTC.

This chain joins TRBV6-2 or TRBV6-3 and TRBJ2-1, with 11 bases identical to TRBD2. This CDR3 comprises 14 residues. Germline V gene sequence: CDR1 MNHEY, CDR2 SVGEGT. Trimming took 2 bases from V and 9 from J; bases not matched to a gene: 3. CDR3 sequence (DNA): TGTGCCAGCAGTTACGGCCTAGCGGGGGGTGAGCAGTTCTTC. It encodes CASSYGLAGGEQFF.

V usage is TRBV7-9 and J usage is TRBJ2-5; D is possibly TRBD2 (6 bases). CDR1 is SEHNR and CDR2 is FQNEAQ in the germline V gene (reference sequence). The ends were cut back, 5 bases at V and 0 bases at J, with 16 bases in the middle. The CDR3 runs to 16 residues. The CDR3 DNA reads TGTGCCAGCAGCGTTTACCGGGACTGGTACCAAGAGACCCAGTACTTC. As protein: CASSVYRDWYQETQYF.

This chain uses TRBV18 with TRBJ2-1; 7 nucleotides agree with TRBD2. The CDR3 runs to 15 residues. V gave up 0 bases and J gave up 4 bases; unmatched junction bases: 3. Per the germline V gene, CDR1 is KGHSH and CDR2 is LQKENI. Here the CDR3 reads CASSPPASGYNEQFF. Here the CDR3 DNA reads TGTGCCAGCTCACCACCGGCTAGCGGTTACAATGAGCAGTTCTTC.

This clone was observed once. The rearrangement joins TRBV28 to TRBJ2-7; 12 nucleotides line up with TRBD2. Germline lookup yields CDR1 MDHEN and CDR2 SYDVKM. V was clipped by 3 bases and J by 6 bases; unmatched bases: 3. The CDR3 has 14 residues. The DNA of the CDR3 is TGTGCCAGCAGTTTGGCTAGCGGGAGGGGCGAGCAGTACTTC. Protein product: CASSLASGRGEQYF. The whole variable domain, remainder taken from reference TRBV28 and TRBJ2-7, is DVKVTQSSRYLVKRTGEKVFLECVQDMDHENMFWYRQDPGLGLRLIYFSYDVKMKEKGDIPEGYSVSREKKERFSLILESASTNQTSMYLCASSLASGRGEQYFGPGTRLTVT.

The chain joins TRBV2 to TRBJ1-2; maybe TRBD1 (5 bases). CDR3 length: 12 residues. Germline values: CDR1 SNHLY, CDR2 FYNNEI. V gave up 7 bases and J gave up 10 bases, with 16 bases separating them. The CDR3 sequence: CASTRTLVDYTF. CDR3 nucleotide sequence: TGTGCCAGCACTAGGACACTGGTAGACTACACCTTC.